This TCR beta chain was observed in a study of blood T cell repertoires in COVID-19. Study details: PBMCs, B-cell-depleted T cells, or T cells were the source of the cDNA or gDNA that made up the material.

Germline CDR1 reads MNHEY; CDR2 reads SVGAGI. Trimming took 7 bases from V and 5 from J; bases not matched to a gene: 8. The CDR3 runs 14 residues. Cohort allocation depended upon clinical history that participants reported. The table came from immunoSEQ multiplex PCR; TCRdb's copy has only in-frame clones and leaves some out. The sample shows about 430,000 clones, approximately 91% of them seen only once. The chain joins TRBV6-5 to TRBJ1-2; TRBD1 matches 9 bases. Sequences were obtained from PBMCs or T cells enriched from blood (not recorded which). The receptor was derived from a woman aged 18 to 35 who had been exposed to COVID-19. CDR3 bases: TGTGCCAGCACCGACAGGGGGACTTGGTATGGCTACACCTTC. This encodes CASTDRGTWYGYTF.